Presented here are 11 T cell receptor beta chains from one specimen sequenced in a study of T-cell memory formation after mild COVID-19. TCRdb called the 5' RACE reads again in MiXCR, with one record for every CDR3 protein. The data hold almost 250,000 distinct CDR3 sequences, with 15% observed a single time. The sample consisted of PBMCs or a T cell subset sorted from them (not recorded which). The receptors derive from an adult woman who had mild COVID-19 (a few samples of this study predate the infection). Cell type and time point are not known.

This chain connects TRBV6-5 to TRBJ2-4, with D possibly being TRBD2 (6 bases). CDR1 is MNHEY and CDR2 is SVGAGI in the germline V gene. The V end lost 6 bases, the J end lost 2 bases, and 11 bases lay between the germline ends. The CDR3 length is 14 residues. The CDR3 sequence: CASSAGRPKNIQYF. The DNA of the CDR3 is TGTGCCAGCAGCGCGGGGAGACCCAAAAACATTCAGTACTTC.

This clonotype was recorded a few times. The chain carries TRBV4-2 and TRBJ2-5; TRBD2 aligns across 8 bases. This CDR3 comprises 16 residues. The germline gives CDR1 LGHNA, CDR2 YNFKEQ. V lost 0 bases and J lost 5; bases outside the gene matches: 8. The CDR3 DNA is TGTGCCAGCAGCCAAGATTCCCAGCGGGGGTTGGAGACCCAGTACTTC. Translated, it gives CASSQDSQRGLETQYF.

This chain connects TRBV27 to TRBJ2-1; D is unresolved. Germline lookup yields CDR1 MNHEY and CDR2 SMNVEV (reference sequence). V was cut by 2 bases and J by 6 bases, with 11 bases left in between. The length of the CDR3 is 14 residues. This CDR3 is CASSLRPSSNEQFF. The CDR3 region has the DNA TGTGCCAGCAGTTTACGTCCCTCGTCCAATGAGCAGTTCTTC.

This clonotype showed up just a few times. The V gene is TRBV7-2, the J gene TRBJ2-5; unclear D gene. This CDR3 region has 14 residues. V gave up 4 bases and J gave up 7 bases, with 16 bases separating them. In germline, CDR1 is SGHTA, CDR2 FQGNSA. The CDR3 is CASSSVSTVATQYF. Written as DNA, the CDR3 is TGTGCCAGCAGCTCAGTGTCGACCGTGGCGACCCAGTACTTC.

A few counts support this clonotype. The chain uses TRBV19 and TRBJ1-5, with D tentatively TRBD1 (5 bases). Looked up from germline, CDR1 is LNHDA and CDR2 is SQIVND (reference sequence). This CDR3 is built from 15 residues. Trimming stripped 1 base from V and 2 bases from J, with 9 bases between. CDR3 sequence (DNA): TGTGCCAGTAGTATAGGTGGGGGAGGCAATCAGCCCCAGCATTTT. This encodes CASSIGGGGNQPQHF.

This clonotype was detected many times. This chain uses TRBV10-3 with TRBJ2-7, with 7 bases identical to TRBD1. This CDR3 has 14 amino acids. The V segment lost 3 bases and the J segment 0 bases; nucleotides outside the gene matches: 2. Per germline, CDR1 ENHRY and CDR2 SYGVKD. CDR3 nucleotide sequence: TGTGCCATCAGTGAAGACAGGGACTCCTACGAGCAGTACTTC. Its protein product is CAISEDRDSYEQYF.

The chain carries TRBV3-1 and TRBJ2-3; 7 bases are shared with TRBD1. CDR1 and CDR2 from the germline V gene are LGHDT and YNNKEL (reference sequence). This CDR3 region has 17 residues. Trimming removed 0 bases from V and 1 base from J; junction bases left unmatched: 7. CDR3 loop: CASSQEFRDRRTDTQYF. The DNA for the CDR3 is TGTGCCAGCAGCCAAGAGTTCCGGGACAGACGCACAGATACGCAGTATTTT.

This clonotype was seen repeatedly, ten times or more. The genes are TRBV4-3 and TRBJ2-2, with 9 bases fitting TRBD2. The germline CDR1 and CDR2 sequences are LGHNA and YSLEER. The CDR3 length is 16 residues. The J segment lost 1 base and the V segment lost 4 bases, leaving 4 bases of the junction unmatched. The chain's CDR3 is CASSPRAGGNTGELFF. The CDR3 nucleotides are TGCGCCAGCAGCCCTCGAGCGGGAGGGAACACCGGGGAGCTGTTTTTT.

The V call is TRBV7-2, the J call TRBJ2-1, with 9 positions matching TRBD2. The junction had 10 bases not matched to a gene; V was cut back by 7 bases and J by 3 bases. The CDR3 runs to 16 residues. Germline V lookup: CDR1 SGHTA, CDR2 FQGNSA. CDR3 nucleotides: TGTGCCAGCACAAAGCGGGGGGCGGGGTTCTACAATGAGCAGTTCTTC. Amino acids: CASTKRGAGFYNEQFF.

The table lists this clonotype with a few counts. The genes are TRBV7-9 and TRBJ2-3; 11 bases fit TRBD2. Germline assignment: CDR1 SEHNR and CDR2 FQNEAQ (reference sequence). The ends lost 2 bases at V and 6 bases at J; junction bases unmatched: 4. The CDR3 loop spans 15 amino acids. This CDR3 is CASSLLAGGMDTQYF. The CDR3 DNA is TGTGCCAGCAGCTTACTAGCGGGGGGAATGGATACGCAGTATTTT. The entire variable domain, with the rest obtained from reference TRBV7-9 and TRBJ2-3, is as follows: DTGVSQNPRHKITKRGQNVTFRCDPISEHNRLYWYRQTLGQGPEFLTYFQNEAQLEKSRLLSDRFSAERPKGSFSTLEIQRTEQGDSAMYLCASSLLAGGMDTQYFGPGTRLTVL.

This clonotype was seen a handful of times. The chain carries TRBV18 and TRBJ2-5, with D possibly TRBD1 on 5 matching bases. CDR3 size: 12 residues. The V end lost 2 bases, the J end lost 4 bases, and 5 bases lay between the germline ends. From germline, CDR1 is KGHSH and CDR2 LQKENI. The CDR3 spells CASSPGAETQYF. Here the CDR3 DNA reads TGTGCCAGCTCACCAGGGGCAGAGACCCAGTACTTC. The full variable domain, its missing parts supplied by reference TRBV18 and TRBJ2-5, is NAGVMQNPRHLVRRRGQEARLRCSPMKGHSHVYWYRQLPEEGLKFMVYLQKENIIDESGMPKERFSAEFPKEGPSILRIQQVVRGDSAAYFCASSPGAETQYFGPGTRLLVL.